The entry that follows covers one T cell receptor beta chain sequence. The antigen is not known. The source of the sample is a study of cytomegalovirus exposure and HLA in healthy donors. Study in general: In a later analysis, it was reported that the 110 or so validation repertoires had been produced on the same platform as the 666 repertoires belonging to the first cohort.

While the first cohort had 600 to 800 subjects, the donors belonged to the separate validation cohort of more than 95 subjects. CDR3 length: 13 amino acids. The germline gives CDR1 ENHRY, CDR2 SYGVKD. Trimming removed 2 bases at V and 2 bases at J, with 6 bases between. Findings and caveats of the study: The authors enumerated around 150 TCR beta chains as linked to cytomegalovirus.

Profiled with immunoSEQ multiplex PCR; TCRdb holds only in-frame clones, not every one. The table includes tens of thousands of clones, approximately 91% detected once. The clonotype was recovered from a man aged 25 to 40 in good health and CMV-seronegative. The chain has TRBV10-3 and TRBJ1-2, with D tentatively TRBD1 (6 bases). Sequenced input: PBMCs. CDR3 nucleotides: TGTGCCATCAGTGAGACAGGGAACTATGGCTACACCTTC. This gives the protein CAISETGNYGYTF.